This TCR beta chain comes out of a study of T cells in Graves' hyperthyroidism and ophthalmopathy (dated by TCRdb to between 2017 and 2020). Notes on the research overall: Peripheral blood was sampled at the time of initial diagnosis, prior to any treatment. According to the paper, TCR Vbeta CDR3 sequencing was carried out on over 130 peripheral blood samples, which came from 40 to 45 ophthalmopathy, fewer than 80 hyperthyroidism and approximately 17 progressor patients. For training and testing, the 100 or so patients in the discovery cohort were randomly divided in a 7:3 ratio. To identify distinguishing TCR V-J signatures, a discovery cohort of roughly 100 patients was used, comprising 43 with Graves' ophthalmopathy and under 60 with stable Graves' hyperthyroidism. Prospective prediction of ophthalmopathy was tested in an independent validation cohort of some 19 hyperthyroidism patients and 17 patients who later progressed to ophthalmopathy. Following sampling, methimazole starting at 30 mg daily was given to hyperthyroidism patients, and high-dose intravenous methylprednisolone was given to ophthalmopathy patients. Thyroid tissue and blood T-cell repertoires from roughly six Graves' hyperthyroidism patients were also compared in the study. Findings and caveats that apply to the study as a whole: In validation, the model predicted progression to ophthalmopathy a median of 6.5 months before onset, with around 70% sensitivity and roughly 72% specificity. Sample size was not statistically predetermined, and investigators were not blinded to group allocation. A 13 V-J signature model separated ophthalmopathy from stable hyperthyroidism, with about 88% sensitivity and 81% to 83% specificity in cross-validation and 80%/75% in testing. Blood samples also contained most of the expanded thyroid clonotypes (frequency above 0.001), which suggests that blood repertoires may reflect thyroid immune responses.

This clonotype was seen many times. Its binding antigen is unknown. The input lacks base qualities; no much larger clone sits a single base away. Ophthalmopathy patients had moderately to severely active disease, with a Clinical Activity Score of 3 or more, a NOSPECS grade of 4 or more, and a disease duration of less than 3 months. The study excluded patients with uncontrolled infections, other autoimmune diseases, pregnancy or lactation. Clinical symptoms, serum thyroxine and TRAb, thyroid ultrasound, and orbital computed tomography formed the basis for the diagnoses. Ficoll-Paque density gradient centrifugation was used to isolate PBMCs from approximately 11 ml of fresh peripheral blood. Total RNA was extracted with Trizol reagent, and quality was checked on an Agilent 2100 Bioanalyzer. The TCR beta CDR3 regions were amplified from RNA transcripts. A first-round RT-PCR of the TCR CDR3 used the HTBI primer set with the Qiagen OneStep RT-PCR kit. Libraries were constructed in a second round of multiplex PCR, after which size selection and purification were carried out. Sequencing of the libraries was done on an Illumina HiSeq2000 using paired-end 100 bp reads. As for the original processing: SOAPnuke was used to process the raw data, removing reads that contained adapters or uncalled bases, had a mean Phred below 15, or lacked an exact match to the constant primer or identifier. COPE v1.2.5 was used to merge high-quality paired reads, and clonotypes were defined as unique nucleotide sequences. Clonotypes were aligned to IMGT TRBV, TRBD and TRBJ reference segments using MiTCR v1.1. The analysis included only V-J combinations with a frequency above 0.0001, which together covered about 99% of the repertoires. A TCS score was defined as the ratio of F50 (clonal expansion) to E x V (chaos), with BLOSUM62-based TCRdist applied between CDR3 peptides within each V-J. Welch's t-statistics and random forest reduced 450 to 600 V-J features to about 13, which were used in a naive Bayes classifier (R e1071). TCRdb's own reprocessing of the public reads used fastp at Q25 and MiXCR and kept productive beta chains. Here each entry gathers all rows of one CDR3 protein and keeps the most common genes and DNA. It is TCRdb's table, rather than the study itself, that gives the V and J calls and clone size. Counted in this sample were around 520,000 distinct CDR3 sequences; around a quarter of them appeared once. About 10% of the sample lies in the top ten.

The CDR3 goes from the cysteine to the phenylalanine over 12 residues. Kept here is only the CDR3 DNA, which spans 36 bases and is read in frame from base 1. The CDR1 and CDR2 encoded by the germline V gene (reference sequence) are DFQATT and SNEGSKA. V lost 0 bases and J lost 4 bases; the stretch between them is 7 bases long. The sequencing input was blood. The chain is assembled from TRBV20-1 and TRBJ2-7; 5 matching bases give a weak D call of TRBD2. The receptor was derived from a woman aged 30 to 39 with Graves' ophthalmopathy. CDR3 protein: CSAREGGYEQYF. The nucleotide sequence reads as follows: TGCAGTGCTAGAGAAGGCGGGTACGAGCAGTACTTC.